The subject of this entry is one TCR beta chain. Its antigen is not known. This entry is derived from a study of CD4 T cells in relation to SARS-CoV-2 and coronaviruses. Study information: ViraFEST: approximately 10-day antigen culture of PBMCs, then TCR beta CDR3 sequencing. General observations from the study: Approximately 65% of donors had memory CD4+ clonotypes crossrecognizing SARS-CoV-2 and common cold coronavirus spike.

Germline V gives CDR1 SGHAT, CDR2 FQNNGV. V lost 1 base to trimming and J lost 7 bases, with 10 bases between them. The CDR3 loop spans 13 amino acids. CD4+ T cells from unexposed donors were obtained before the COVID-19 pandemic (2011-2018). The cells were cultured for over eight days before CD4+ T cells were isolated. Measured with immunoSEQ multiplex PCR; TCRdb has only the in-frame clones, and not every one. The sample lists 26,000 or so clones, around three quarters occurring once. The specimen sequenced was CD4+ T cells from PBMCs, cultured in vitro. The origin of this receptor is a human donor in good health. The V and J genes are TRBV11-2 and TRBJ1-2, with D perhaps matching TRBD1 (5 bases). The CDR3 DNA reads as TGTGCCAGCAGCTTAGGTAGGGGAGGTGGCTACACCTTC. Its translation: CASSLGRGGGYTF.